The T cell receptor beta chain under discussion was sequenced for a study of blood T cell repertoires in COVID-19. Study-level information: Whether acute or convalescent, the COVID-19 samples came from the United States, Italy and Spain.

Original processing notes: Researchers report that nucleated cell counts were estimated from reference gene primer amplification. Clones were sequenced by immunoSEQ multiplex PCR, and TCRdb holds only the in-frame ones, with some missing. D and trimming were read from the DNA, whereas the V and J calls and clone size are those reported in that table. The sample consists of 270,000 or so clones, 89% of them appearing once. This clone was seen just once. V was pared by 7 bases and J by 5 bases, with 21 bases between. Germline V gives CDR1 MNHEY, CDR2 SMNVEV (reference sequence). The CDR3 is 15 amino acids.

The TCR comes from a woman in her thirties or forties who had recovered from COVID-19. Source material: peripheral blood. The genes are TRBV27 and TRBJ2-7; D may be TRBD2 (7 bases). CDR3 nucleotides: TGTGCCAGCAACCCCCTGGGGGGGGCCATCCACGAGCAGTACTTC. Translating it yields CASNPLGGAIHEQYF.